This T cell receptor (beta chain) was identified during a study of CD8+ T cells in alopecia areata. Background on the study: At a dose of 5 to 10 mg twice daily, oral tofacitinib was given to treated patients. Tofacitinib treatment spanned 6 to 18 months, with 6 months off drug afterward.

PBMCs provided sorted CD4+ and CD8+ T cells. V was clipped by 6 bases and J by 0 bases, with 12 bases between them. The CDR3 is 15 amino acids. Looked up from germline, CDR1 is MNHEY and CDR2 is SMNVEV (reference sequence). The table lists this clone with a few counts. RNA extraction was followed by reverse transcription into cDNA, which acted as the sequencing template. Produced via immunoSEQ multiplex PCR; TCRdb's table is partial and in-frame only. The sample carries about 69,000 clones, 50% to 75% recorded once. Specimen: CD8+ T cells sorted from blood, collected at week 0. This receptor was taken from a human donor with alopecia areata. The chain is built from TRBV27 and TRBJ1-5; tentatively, D is TRBD1 (5 bases). CDR3 residues: CASRKTVYSNQPQHF. DNA for the CDR3: TGTGCCAGCAGAAAGACAGTTTATAGCAATCAGCCCCAGCATTTT.